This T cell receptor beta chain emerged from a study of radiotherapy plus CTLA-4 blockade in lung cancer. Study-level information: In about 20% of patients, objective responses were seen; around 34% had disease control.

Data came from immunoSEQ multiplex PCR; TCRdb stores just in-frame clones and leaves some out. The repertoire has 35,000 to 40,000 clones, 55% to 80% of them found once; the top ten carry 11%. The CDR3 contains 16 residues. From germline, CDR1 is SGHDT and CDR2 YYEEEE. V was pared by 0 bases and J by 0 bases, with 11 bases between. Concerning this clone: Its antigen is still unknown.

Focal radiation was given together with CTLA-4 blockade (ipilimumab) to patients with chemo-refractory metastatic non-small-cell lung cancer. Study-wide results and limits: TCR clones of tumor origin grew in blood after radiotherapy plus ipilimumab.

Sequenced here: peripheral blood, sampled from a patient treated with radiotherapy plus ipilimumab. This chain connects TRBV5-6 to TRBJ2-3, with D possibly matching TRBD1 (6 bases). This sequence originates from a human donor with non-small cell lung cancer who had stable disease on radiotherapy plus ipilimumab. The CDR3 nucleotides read TGTGCCAGCAGCTTGGGTACAGGGTCTAGCACAGATACGCAGTATTTT. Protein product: CASSLGTGSSTDTQYF.